The 9 T cell receptor beta chains below all came from one sample that was sequenced in a study of early T cells in non-severe SARS-CoV-2 infection. TCRdb processed the 5' RACE reads anew with MiXCR; each CDR3 protein has one entry. The top ten clones hold 6.5% to 8% of a sample with some 80,000 distinct CDR3 sequences, over 4% of them seen once. The source was whole blood, collected at baseline. The receptors shown here come from an adult who was a healthcare worker with PCR-confirmed SARS-CoV-2 infection or an uninfected control (not recorded which).

This clonotype has at least ten counts. This chain connects TRBV19 to TRBJ2-2, with 8 bases matching TRBD1. The V gene's germline CDR1 is LNHDA and CDR2 SQIVND (reference sequence). The CDR3 spans 15 residues. V shed 5 bases, J shed 4 bases, and the junction held 6 bases outside the gene matches. DNA of the CDR3: TGTGCCAGTAGTGTGCTCAGGGGGCGCACCGGGGAGCTGTTTTTT. The encoded protein is CASSVLRGRTGELFF.

This clonotype was recorded at least ten times. The chain uses TRBV5-1 and TRBJ2-5, with D possibly TRBD2 on 6 matching bases. Germline loops: CDR1 SGHRS, CDR2 YFSETQ. The CDR3 length is 14 residues. Between the trimmed V and J ends, which lost 0 bases and 2 bases, there was a span of 8 bases. CDR3 sequence: CASSLVSGQETQYF. As DNA, the CDR3 is TGCGCCAGCAGCTTGGTGAGCGGGCAAGAGACCCAGTACTTC.

The table lists this clonotype with a few counts. V gene TRBV6-1 combines with J gene TRBJ2-7; D ambiguous. CDR1 and CDR2 from the germline V gene are MNHNS and SASEGT. The CDR3 sequence is 15 residues long. V was clipped by 2 bases and J by 4 bases, with 15 bases between them. As DNA, the CDR3 is TGTGCCAGCAGTGAACTGAAGATAAGGCGATACGAGCAGTACTTC. Translating it yields CASSELKIRRYEQYF.

In this sample, this clonotype turned up a few times. The chain carries TRBV19 and TRBJ1-3; tentatively, D is TRBD1 (6 bases). The V gene's germline CDR1 is LNHDA and CDR2 SQIVND (reference sequence). Trimming took 10 bases from V and 0 from J, leaving 22 bases between them. This CDR3 comprises 17 residues. The CDR3 spells CATCPRGRSLSGNTIYF. DNA of the CDR3: TGTGCCACATGCCCCAGGGGCAGATCGCTCTCTGGAAACACCATATATTTT.

This clonotype came up many times. The chain uses TRBV20-1 and TRBJ2-1; D uncertain. V dropped 0 bases and J dropped 4 bases, with 16 bases sitting between them. Germline-derived CDR1 and CDR2 are DFQATT and SNEGSKA (reference sequence). The CDR3 covers 16 residues. CDR3 nucleotide sequence: TGCAGTGCTAGAGATCCCATGGGCCTCCCATACAATGAGCAGTTCTTC. Its translation is CSARDPMGLPYNEQFF.

V usage is TRBV5-1 and J usage is TRBJ2-4; D ambiguous. Trimming pared 0 bases from V and 0 bases from J, leaving 10 bases between. This CDR3 contains 16 residues. Germline lookup yields CDR1 SGHRS and CDR2 YFSETQ. The CDR3 bases are TGCGCCAGCAGCTTGGGTGGAGCTCTAGCCAAAAACATTCAGTACTTC. It yields the protein CASSLGGALAKNIQYF.

The sample holds a few counts of this clonotype. The chain joins TRBV2 to TRBJ1-2; a weak D match, TRBD1 (5 bases). Germline values: CDR1 SNHLY, CDR2 FYNNEI. The CDR3 length is 13 residues. V was cut by 4 bases and J by 4 bases, with 10 bases left in between. CDR3: CASSVSQGYGYTF. CDR3 coding DNA: TGTGCCAGCAGTGTAAGCCAGGGCTATGGCTACACCTTC.

This clonotype was observed at least ten times. The chain links TRBV4-1 to TRBJ2-3; 8 bases are shared with TRBD2. Trimming took 4 bases from V and 5 from J; bases not matched to a gene: 8. CDR1 is MGHRA and CDR2 is YSYEKL in the germline V gene. CDR3 length: 15 residues. CDR3 coding DNA: TGCGCCAGCAGCCTAAGGAGCGGGAGTATAGATACGCAGTATTTT. The encoded protein is CASSLRSGSIDTQYF.

This clonotype was counted many times. The J gene is TRBJ1-2, the V gene TRBV5-1; 8 bases agree with TRBD1. The CDR3 consists of 14 residues. The ends lost 5 bases at V and 4 bases at J; junction bases unmatched: 7. The germline gives CDR1 SGHRS, CDR2 YFSETQ. The CDR3 DNA reads as TGCGCCAGCAGGGACAGGGAAGAGGCCTATGGCTACACCTTC. Its translation is CASRDREEAYGYTF.